This TCR beta chain was obtained from a study of blood T cell repertoires in COVID-19. As for the study in general: Acute and convalescent COVID-19 samples came from the United States, Italy and Spain. T cells, B-cell-depleted T cells, or PBMCs provided the cDNA or gDNA that served as material.

In the source study's methods: Amplification of reference gene primers provided the estimated nucleated cell counts. The data were produced by immunoSEQ multiplex PCR, yet TCRdb's version contains in-frame clones alone and is incomplete. The V and J calls and clone size are taken from that table; D and trimming were inferred from the DNA. The sample lists 150,000 to 200,000 clones, 65% to 90% occurring once. With 4 bases removed from V and 3 bases from J, the gap between germline ends came to 13 bases. Germline CDR1 is MNHEY and CDR2 is SMNVEV (reference sequence). The CDR3 is made up of 14 amino acids.

This receptor was obtained from a man aged 55 to 69 with acute or convalescent COVID-19. Sequenced material: peripheral blood. The chain joins TRBV27 to TRBJ2-7; TRBD2 might be the D (6 bases). The CDR3 here is CASSSLGSDYEQYF. CDR3 bases: TGTGCCAGCAGTTCCCTCGGGAGTGACTACGAGCAGTACTTC.